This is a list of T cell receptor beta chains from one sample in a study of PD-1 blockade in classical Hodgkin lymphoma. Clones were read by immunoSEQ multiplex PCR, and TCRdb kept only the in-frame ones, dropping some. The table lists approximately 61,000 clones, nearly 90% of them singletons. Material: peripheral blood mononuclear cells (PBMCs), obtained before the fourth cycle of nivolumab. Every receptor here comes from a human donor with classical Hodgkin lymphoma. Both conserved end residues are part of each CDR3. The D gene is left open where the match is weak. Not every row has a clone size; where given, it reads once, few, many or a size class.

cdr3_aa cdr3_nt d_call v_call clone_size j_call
CASSHGTGLNSPLHF TGCGCCAGCAGCCACGGGACAGGGCTTAATTCACCCCTCCACTTT TRBD1 TRBV4-1 NA TRBJ1-6
CASSLAPGVGETQYF TGCGCCAGCAGCTTGGCGCCGGGGGTTGGAGAGACCCAGTACTTC NA TRBV5-1 NA TRBJ2-5
CAISEGGSSGNTIYF TGTGCTATCAGTGAAGGGGGATCCTCTGGAAACACCATATATTTT NA TRBV10-3 NA TRBJ1-3
CASNPRVEHYGYTF TGTGCCAGTAATCCCAGGGTTGAGCACTATGGCTACACCTTC NA TRBV19 NA TRBJ1-2
CASRVGRGYGYTF TGTGCCAGCAGAGTTGGCAGGGGCTATGGCTACACCTTC NA TRBV6-4 NA TRBJ1-2
CASRRTKETQYF TGTGCCAGCAGGAGGACAAAAGAGACCCAGTACTTC NA TRBV5-8 NA TRBJ2-5
CASSWQPQETQYF TGTGCCAGCAGTTGGCAGCCCCAAGAGACCCAGTACTTC NA TRBV7-9 NA TRBJ2-5
CASSPGTRDNSPLHF TGCGCCAGCAGCCCTGGGACAAGGGATAATTCACCCCTCCACTTT NA TRBV5-1 NA TRBJ1-6
CASRPTGVDLEGYTF TGTGCCAGCAGACCCACAGGGGTAGATTTAGAAGGCTACACCTTC TRBD1 TRBV6-5 NA TRBJ1-2
CASSIGQGLAYEQYF TGCGCCAGCAGCATAGGACAGGGTCTAGCCTACGAGCAGTACTTC TRBD1 TRBV5-1 once TRBJ2-7
CASSFNSPAYNEQFF TGTGCCAGCAGTTTCAATTCTCCGGCCTACAATGAGCAGTTCTTC NA TRBV27 NA TRBJ2-1
CASSLGPGGDTQYF TGCGCCAGCAGCTTGGGACCCGGCGGAGATACGCAGTATTTT NA TRBV5-1 NA TRBJ2-3
CASSVSTVSGANVLTF TGTGCCAGCAGTGTTTCGACAGTCTCTGGGGCCAACGTCCTGACTTTC NA TRBV6-1 few TRBJ2-6
CASRLSGDSNYGYTF TGTGCCAGCAGACTATCAGGGGACTCAAACTATGGCTACACCTTC NA TRBV27 NA TRBJ1-2